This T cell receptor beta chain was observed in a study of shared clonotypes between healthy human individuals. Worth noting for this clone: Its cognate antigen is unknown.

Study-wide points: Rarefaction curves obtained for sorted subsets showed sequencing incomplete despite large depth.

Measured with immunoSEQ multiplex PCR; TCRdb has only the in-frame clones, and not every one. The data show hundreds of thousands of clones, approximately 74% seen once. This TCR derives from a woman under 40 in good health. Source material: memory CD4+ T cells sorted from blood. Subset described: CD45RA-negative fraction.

DNA of the CDR3: TGCAGCGGAATCCCCGGGACTAGCTCTACAGATACGCAGTATTTT. Its translation: CSGIPGTSSTDTQYF. The V and J genes are TRBV29-1 and TRBJ2-3; 9 nucleotides align to TRBD2. From germline, CDR1 is SQVTM and CDR2 ANQGSEA. The J segment lost 3 bases and the V segment lost 7 bases, leaving 11 bases of the junction unmatched. The CDR3 sequence is 15 residues long.